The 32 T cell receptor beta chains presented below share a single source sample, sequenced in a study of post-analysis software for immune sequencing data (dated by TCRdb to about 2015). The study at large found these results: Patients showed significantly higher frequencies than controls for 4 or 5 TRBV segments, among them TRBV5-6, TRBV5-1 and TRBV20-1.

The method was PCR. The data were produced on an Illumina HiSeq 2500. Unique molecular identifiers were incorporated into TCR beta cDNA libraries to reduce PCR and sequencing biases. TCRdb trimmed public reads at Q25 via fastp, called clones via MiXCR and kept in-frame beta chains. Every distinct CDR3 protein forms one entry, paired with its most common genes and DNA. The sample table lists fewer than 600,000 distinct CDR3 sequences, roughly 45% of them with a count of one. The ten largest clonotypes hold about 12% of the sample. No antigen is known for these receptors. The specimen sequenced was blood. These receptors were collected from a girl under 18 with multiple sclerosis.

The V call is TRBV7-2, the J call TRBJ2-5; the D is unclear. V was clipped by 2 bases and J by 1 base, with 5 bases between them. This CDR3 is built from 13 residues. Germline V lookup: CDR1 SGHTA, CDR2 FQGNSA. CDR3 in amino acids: CASSLPIQETQYF. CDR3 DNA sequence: TGTGCCAGCAGCTTACCAATCCAAGAGACCCAGTACTTC. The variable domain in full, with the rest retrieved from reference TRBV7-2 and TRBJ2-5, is GAGVSQSPSNKVTEKGKDVELRCDPISGHTALYWYRQSLGQGLEFLIYFQGNSAPDKSGLPSDRFSAERTGGSVSTLTIQRTQQEDSAVYLCASSLPIQETQYFGPGTRLLVL.

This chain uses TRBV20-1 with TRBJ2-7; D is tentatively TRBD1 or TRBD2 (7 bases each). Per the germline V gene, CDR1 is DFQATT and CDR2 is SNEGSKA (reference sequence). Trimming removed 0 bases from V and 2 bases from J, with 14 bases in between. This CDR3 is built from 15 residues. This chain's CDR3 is CSARDGQGGPYEQYF. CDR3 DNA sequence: TGCAGTGCTAGAGACGGGCAGGGGGGGCCCTACGAGCAGTACTTC.

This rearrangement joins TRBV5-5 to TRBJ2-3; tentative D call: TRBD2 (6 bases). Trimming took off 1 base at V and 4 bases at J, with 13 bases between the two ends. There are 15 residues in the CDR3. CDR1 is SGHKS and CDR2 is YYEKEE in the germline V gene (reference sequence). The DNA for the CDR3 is TGTGCCAGCAGCTTGTATACCAGGGAGGCAGATACGCAGTATTTT. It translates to CASSLYTREADTQYF.

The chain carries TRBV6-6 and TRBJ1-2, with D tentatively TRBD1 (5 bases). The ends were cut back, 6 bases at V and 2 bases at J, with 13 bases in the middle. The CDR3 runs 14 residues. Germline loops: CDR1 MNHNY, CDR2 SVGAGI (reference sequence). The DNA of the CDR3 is TGTGCCAGCAGCCACCGGGGGGAAAACTATGGCTACACCTTC. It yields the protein CASSHRGENYGYTF.

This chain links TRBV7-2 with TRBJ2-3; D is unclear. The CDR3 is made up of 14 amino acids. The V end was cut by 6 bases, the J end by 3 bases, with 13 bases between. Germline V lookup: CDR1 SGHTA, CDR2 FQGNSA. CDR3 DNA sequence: TGTGCCAGCAGTTATATTTACGGGACAGATACGCAGTATTTT. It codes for CASSYIYGTDTQYF.

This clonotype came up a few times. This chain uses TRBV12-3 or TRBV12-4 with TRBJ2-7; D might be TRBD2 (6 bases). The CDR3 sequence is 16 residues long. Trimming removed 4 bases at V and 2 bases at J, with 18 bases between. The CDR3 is CASSSPSGLTAYEQYF. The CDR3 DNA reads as TGTGCCAGCAGTTCCCCCTCGGGACTGACGGCCTACGAGCAGTACTTC.

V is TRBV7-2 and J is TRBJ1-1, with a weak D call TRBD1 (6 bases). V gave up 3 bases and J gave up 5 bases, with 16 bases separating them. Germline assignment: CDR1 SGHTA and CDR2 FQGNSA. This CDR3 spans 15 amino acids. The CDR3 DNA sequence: TGTGCCAGCAGCTTGGCGTCGGGGGCCGGAACTGAAGCTTTCTTT. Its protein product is CASSLASGAGTEAFF.

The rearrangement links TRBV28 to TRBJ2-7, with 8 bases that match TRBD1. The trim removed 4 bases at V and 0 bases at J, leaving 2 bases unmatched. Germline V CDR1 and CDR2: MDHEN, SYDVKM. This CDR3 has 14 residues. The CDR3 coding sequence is TGTGCCAGCAGTTCTCAGGGGGCCTCCTACGAGCAGTACTTC. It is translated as CASSSQGASYEQYF.

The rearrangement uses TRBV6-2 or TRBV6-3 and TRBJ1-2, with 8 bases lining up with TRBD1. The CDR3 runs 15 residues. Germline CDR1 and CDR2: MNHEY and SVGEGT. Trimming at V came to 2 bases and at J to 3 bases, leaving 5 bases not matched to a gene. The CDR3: CASSYPTDRDYGYTF. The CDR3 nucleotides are TGTGCCAGCAGTTACCCGACGGACAGGGACTATGGCTACACCTTC.

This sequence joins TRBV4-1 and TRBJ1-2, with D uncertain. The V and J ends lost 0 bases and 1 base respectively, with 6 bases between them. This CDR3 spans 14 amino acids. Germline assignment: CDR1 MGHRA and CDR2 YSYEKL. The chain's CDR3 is CASSQDGNNYGYTF. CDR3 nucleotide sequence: TGCGCCAGCAGCCAAGACGGAAATAACTATGGCTACACCTTC.

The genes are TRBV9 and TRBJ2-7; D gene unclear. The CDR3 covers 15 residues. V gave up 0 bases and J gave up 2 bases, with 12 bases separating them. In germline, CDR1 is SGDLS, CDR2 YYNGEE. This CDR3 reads CASSVGPDNPYEQYF. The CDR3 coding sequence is TGTGCCAGCAGCGTAGGACCTGACAACCCCTACGAGCAGTACTTC.

CDR3 DNA sequence: TGTGCCAGCAGCGGCCGGGCCCCACGCGCGGATACGCAGTATTTT. It yields the protein CASSGRAPRADTQYF. The chain recombines TRBV7-9 with TRBJ2-3, with D unresolved. Trimming left V 5 bases short and J 6 bases short, with 18 bases between. Germline V CDR1 and CDR2: SEHNR, FQNEAQ (reference sequence). CDR3 length: 15 amino acids.

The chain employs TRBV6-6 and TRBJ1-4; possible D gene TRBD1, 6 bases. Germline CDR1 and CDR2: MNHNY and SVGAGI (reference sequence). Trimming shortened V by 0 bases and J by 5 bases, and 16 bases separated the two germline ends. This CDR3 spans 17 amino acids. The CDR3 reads CASSYSFPGQGNEKLFF. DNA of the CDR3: TGTGCCAGCAGTTACTCCTTCCCCGGGCAGGGGAATGAAAAACTGTTTTTT.

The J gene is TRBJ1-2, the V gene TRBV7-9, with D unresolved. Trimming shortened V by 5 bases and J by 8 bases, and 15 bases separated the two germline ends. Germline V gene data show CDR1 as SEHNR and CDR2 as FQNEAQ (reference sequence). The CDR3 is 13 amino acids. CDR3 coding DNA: TGTGCCAGCAGCCTGGGAGTGGGGTTCGGCTACACCTTC. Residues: CASSLGVGFGYTF.

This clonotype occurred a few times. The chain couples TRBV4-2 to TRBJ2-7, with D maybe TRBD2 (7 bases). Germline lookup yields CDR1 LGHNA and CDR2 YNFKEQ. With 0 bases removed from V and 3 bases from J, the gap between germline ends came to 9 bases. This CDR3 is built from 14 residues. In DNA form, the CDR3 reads TGTGCCAGCAGCCAAGAGCGGGGGCTCTACGAGCAGTACTTC. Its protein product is CASSQERGLYEQYF.

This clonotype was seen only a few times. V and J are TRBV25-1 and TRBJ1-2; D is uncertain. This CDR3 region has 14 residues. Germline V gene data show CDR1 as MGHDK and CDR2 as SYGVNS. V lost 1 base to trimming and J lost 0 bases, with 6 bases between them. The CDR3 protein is CASSEFGTNYGYTF. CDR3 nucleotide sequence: TGTGCCAGCAGTGAATTCGGCACTAACTATGGCTACACCTTC.

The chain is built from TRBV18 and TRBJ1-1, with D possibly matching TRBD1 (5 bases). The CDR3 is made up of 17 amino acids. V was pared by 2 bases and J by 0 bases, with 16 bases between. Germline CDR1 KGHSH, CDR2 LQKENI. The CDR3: CASSPKTWRQLNTEAFF. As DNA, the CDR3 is TGTGCCAGCTCACCAAAAACCTGGCGACAGCTGAACACTGAAGCTTTCTTT.

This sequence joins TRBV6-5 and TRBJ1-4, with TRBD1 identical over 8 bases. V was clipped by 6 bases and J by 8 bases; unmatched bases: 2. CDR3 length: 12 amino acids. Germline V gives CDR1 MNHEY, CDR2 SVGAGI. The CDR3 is CASSWDREKLFF. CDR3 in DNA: TGTGCCAGCAGCTGGGACAGGGAAAAACTGTTTTTT.

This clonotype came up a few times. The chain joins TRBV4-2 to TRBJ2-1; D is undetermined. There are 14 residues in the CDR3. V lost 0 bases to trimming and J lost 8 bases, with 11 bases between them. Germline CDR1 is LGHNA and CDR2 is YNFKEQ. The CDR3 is CASSQEEGFYEQFF. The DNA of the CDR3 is TGTGCCAGCAGCCAAGAGGAAGGTTTCTATGAGCAGTTCTTC.

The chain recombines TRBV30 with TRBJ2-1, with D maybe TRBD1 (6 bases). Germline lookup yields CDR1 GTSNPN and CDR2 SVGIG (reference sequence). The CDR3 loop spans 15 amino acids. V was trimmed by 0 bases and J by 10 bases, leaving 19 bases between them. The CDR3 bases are TGTGCCTGGAGTGTAGGTGAGCGCCAAGGGGGAGAGCAGTTCTTC. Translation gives CAWSVGERQGGEQFF.

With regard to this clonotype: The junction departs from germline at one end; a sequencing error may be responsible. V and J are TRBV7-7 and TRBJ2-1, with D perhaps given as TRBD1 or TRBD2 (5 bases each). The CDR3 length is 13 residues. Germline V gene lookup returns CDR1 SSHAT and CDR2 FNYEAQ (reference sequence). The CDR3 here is CASSSHPGPEQFF. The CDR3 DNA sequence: TGTGCTAGCAGCTCGCACCCGGGACCTGAGCAGTTCTTC. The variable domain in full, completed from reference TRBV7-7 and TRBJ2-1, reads GAGVSQSPRYKVTKRGQDVTLRCDPISSHATLYWYQQALGQGPEFLTYFNYEAQPDKSGLPSDRFSAERPEGSISTLTIQRTEQRDSAMYRCASSSHPGPEQFFGPGTRLTVL.

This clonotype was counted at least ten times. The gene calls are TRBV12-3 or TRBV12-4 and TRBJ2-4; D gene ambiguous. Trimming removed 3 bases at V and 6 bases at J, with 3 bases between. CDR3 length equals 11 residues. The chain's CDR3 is CASSLGNIQYF. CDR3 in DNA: TGTGCCAGCAGTTTGGGAAACATTCAGTACTTC.

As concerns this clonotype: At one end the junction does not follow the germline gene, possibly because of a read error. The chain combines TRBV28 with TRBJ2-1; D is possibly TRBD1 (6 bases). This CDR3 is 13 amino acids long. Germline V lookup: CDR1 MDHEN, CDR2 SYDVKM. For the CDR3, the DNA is TGTGCCAACAGTATTGAGGGGGACAATGAGCAGTTCTTC. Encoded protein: CANSIEGDNEQFF.

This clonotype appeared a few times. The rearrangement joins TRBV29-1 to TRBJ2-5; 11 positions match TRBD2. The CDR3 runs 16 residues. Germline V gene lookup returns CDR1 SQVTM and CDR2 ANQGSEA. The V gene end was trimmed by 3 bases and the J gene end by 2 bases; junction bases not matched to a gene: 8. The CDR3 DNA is TGCAGCGTTGAGGTAGCGGGAGGGCCAGCACAAGAGACCCAGTACTTC. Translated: CSVEVAGGPAQETQYF.

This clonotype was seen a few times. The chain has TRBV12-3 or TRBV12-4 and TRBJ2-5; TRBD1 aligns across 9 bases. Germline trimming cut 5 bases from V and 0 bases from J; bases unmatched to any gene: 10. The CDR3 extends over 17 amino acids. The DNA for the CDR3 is TGTGCCAGCAGTGTCCGCCTGGGGACAGGGAACCAAGAGACCCAGTACTTC. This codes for CASSVRLGTGNQETQYF.

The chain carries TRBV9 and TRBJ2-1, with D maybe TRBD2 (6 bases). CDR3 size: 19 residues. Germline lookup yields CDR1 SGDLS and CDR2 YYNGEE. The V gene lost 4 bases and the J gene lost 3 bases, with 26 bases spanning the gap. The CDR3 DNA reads TGTGCCAGCAGCCCTCAAAGGGAGGTGGGGGACCTTTACTACAATGAGCAGTTCTTC. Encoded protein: CASSPQREVGDLYYNEQFF.

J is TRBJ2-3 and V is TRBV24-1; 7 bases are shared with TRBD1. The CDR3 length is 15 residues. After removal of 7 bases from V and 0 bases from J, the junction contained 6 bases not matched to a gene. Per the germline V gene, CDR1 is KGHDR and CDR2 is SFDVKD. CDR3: CATSSPGQSTDTQYF. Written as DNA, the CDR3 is TGTGCCACCAGCTCCCCGGGACAGAGCACAGATACGCAGTATTTT.

The CDR3 sequence is CASSPGWLQETQYF. CDR3 bases: TGTGCCAGCAGCCCCGGGTGGCTGCAAGAGACCCAGTACTTC. The chain couples TRBV7-9 to TRBJ2-5; D is ambiguous. CDR3 length equals 14 residues. The ends were cut back, 5 bases at V and 2 bases at J, with 12 bases in the middle. Germline values: CDR1 SEHNR, CDR2 FQNEAQ (reference sequence).

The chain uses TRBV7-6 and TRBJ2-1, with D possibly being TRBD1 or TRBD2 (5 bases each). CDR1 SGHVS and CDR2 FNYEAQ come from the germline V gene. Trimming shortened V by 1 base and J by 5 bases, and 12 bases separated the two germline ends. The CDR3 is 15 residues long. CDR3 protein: CASSLVTGQNNEQFF. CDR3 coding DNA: TGTGCCAGCAGCTTAGTGACGGGGCAAAACAATGAGCAGTTCTTC.

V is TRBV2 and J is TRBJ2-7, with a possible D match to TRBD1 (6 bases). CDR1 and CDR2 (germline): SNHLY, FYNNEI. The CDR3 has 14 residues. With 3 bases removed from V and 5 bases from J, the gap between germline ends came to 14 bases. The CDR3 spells CASSEGQLTHEQYF. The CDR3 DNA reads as TGTGCCAGCAGTGAGGGACAACTAACCCACGAGCAGTACTTC.

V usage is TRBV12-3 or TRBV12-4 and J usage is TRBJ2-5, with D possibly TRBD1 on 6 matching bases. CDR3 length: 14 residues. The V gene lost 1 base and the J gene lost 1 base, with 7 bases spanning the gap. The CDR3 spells CASSLGRGQETQYF. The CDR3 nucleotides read TGTGCCAGCAGTTTAGGCAGGGGCCAAGAGACCCAGTACTTC.

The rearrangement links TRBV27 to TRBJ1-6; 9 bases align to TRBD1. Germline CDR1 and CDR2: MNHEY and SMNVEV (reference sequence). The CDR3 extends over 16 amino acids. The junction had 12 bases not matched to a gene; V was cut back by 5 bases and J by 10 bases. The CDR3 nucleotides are TGTGCCAGCAGTCAGTTGCCGGGACAGGGTGACTCACCCCTCCACTTT. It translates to CASSQLPGQGDSPLHF.